The T cell receptor beta chain described here comes from a study of Graves' ophthalmopathy and Graves' hyperthyroidism. The germline V gene encodes CDR1 DFQATT and CDR2 SNEGSKA (reference sequence). There are 18 residues in the CDR3. The V and J ends lost 0 bases and 2 bases, in that order; junction bases with no gene match: 11. The sequenced template was RNA, covering the TCR beta CDR3 region. Scientists carried out first-round RT-PCR using HTBI primers and then a second-round multiplex PCR. MiXCR, applied by TCRdb to the multiplex PCR reads, yields one record per CDR3 protein. The data hold roughly 60,000 distinct CDR3 sequences, with under 55% observed a single time.

This chain joins TRBV20-1 and TRBJ2-7; 12 nucleotides line up with TRBD2. The source material was peripheral blood. The TCR comes from an adult woman with Graves' ophthalmopathy. For the CDR3, the DNA is TGCAGTGCTAGAGATCTCGCTGCTAGCGGGAGGGCCACCTACGAGCAGTACTTC. This sequence encodes CSARDLAASGRATYEQYF.